Included here is one T cell receptor (beta chain) sequence, with context. These data originate in a study of T-cell reconstitution after alpha-beta-depleted transplantation in children. The authors prepared the TCRbeta library with unique molecular identifiers. TCRdb recomputed calls from the PCR reads with MiXCR, one row per CDR3 protein. The table has 490,000 or so distinct CDR3 sequences, around 12% seen once. The material was PBMCs from the stem cell graft donor, obtained from the stem cell graft. The receptor was derived from a human donor who donated a stem cell graft to a child with combined immunodeficiency.

CDR3 region: CASSSLRQSRGNQPQHF. The CDR3 nucleotides are TGTGCCAGCAGTTCCCTAAGACAGTCACGGGGCAATCAGCCCCAGCATTTT. This rearrangement joins TRBV6-5 to TRBJ1-5; TRBD1 might be the D (5 bases). The V gene's germline CDR1 is MNHEY and CDR2 SVGAGI. The V and J ends lost 4 bases and 2 bases respectively, with 18 bases between them. The CDR3 is made up of 17 amino acids.